One sample yielded the 13 T cell receptor beta chains listed below, sequenced in a study of cytomegalovirus exposure and HLA in healthy donors (dated by TCRdb to the late 2010s). The method was the immunoSEQ multiplex PCR assay. For the multiplex PCR, a mixture combining 60 forward primers for TCR Vbeta segments and 13 reverse primers for TCR Jbeta segments was used. TCRdb obtained this table from immuneACCESS and retained in-frame rearrangements with V and J assigned. These tables miss some clones; where compared with another copy, unresolved V genes account for less than half of the shortfall, and the remainder is unexplained. This sample comprises some 120,000 clones, 81% of them detected only once. Clones ranked in the top ten supply about 1.7% of the sample. Sequences were obtained from PBMCs. Receptor source: a man aged 18 to 35 in good health and CMV-seronegative.

V gene TRBV20-1 combines with J gene TRBJ1-1; 8 bases align to TRBD1. This CDR3 is 11 amino acids long. V was clipped by 5 bases and J by 8 bases; unmatched bases: 4. CDR1 and CDR2 (germline): DFQATT, SNEGSKA (reference sequence). The CDR3 DNA is TGCAGTGCTGCCACAGGGGGGGAAGCTTTCTTT. Residues: CSAATGGEAFF.

The chain couples TRBV5-6 to TRBJ1-2, with a tentative D call TRBD1 (5 bases). Germline V gene lookup returns CDR1 SGHDT and CDR2 YYEEEE. The V end lost 5 bases, the J end lost 0 bases, and 11 bases lay between the germline ends. The CDR3 spans 14 residues. This CDR3 reads CASRLRGSNYGYTF. The DNA of the CDR3 is TGTGCCAGCAGGTTGCGGGGGTCTAACTATGGCTACACCTTC.

The chain joins TRBV10-1 to TRBJ2-3; 8 bases fit TRBD1. Germline values: CDR1 WNHNN, CDR2 SYGVQD (reference sequence). After removal of 0 bases from V and 2 bases from J, the junction contained 4 bases not matched to a gene. The CDR3 is 16 residues long. Here the CDR3 reads CASSESAGQDTDTQYF. The CDR3 DNA follows: TGCGCCAGCAGTGAGTCCGCGGGACAGGACACAGATACGCAGTATTTT.

The chain links TRBV21-1 to TRBJ2-2; the table assigns TRBD1, which was not confirmed against the DNA. TRBV21-1 is labeled a pseudogene. The CDR3 has 14 amino acids. The CDR3 nucleotides are TGTGCCAGCAGCAAAGGGATAGGGGCCGGGGAGCTGTTTTTT. Translated, it gives CASSKGIGAGELFF.

V and J are TRBV10-3 and TRBJ2-1; 8 nucleotides line up with TRBD1. This CDR3 contains 16 residues. Germline CDR1 reads ENHRY; CDR2 reads SYGVKD. J lost 9 bases, V lost 7 bases, and 17 bases had no gene match. The CDR3 DNA reads as TGTGCCATCACTGCCGGACAGGGTGGTAATAGTGGTGAGCAGTTCTTC. Its protein product is CAITAGQGGNSGEQFF.

V gene TRBV9 combines with J gene TRBJ2-2; 8 bases are a match to TRBD2. CDR3 length: 17 amino acids. The germline V gene encodes CDR1 SGDLS and CDR2 YYNGEE. V gave up 0 bases and J gave up 6 bases; unmatched junction bases: 10. The CDR3 sequence is CASSVDGRGASPGELFF. CDR3 bases: TGTGCCAGCAGCGTAGATGGGCGGGGGGCCTCCCCCGGGGAGCTGTTTTTT.

As for this clone: Other nucleotide sequences in the sample specify the same CDR3. The chain employs TRBV27 and TRBJ1-2; D perhaps matches TRBD1 (6 bases). V lost 6 bases and J lost 4, with 18 bases in between. The CDR3 length is 15 residues. Germline V lookup: CDR1 MNHEY, CDR2 SMNVEV (reference sequence). The CDR3 coding sequence is TGTGCCAGCAGCCCATTGACAGGACGATTCTATGGCTACACCTTC. This translates into CASSPLTGRFYGYTF.

The CDR3 DNA is TGTGCCAGCAGCACACGGACAGGGGGTAGGAGCTACACCTTC. The encoded protein is CASSTRTGGRSYTF. This chain uses TRBV5-6 with TRBJ1-2, with 10 bases matching TRBD1. J gave up 9 bases and V 4 bases, and 9 bases lay outside the gene matches. The CDR3 runs to 14 residues. Germline V gene data show CDR1 as SGHDT and CDR2 as YYEEEE.

This chain joins TRBV5-5 and TRBJ2-7; D might be TRBD1 (6 bases). This CDR3 is built from 14 residues. The ends were cut back, 0 bases at V and 3 bases at J, with 10 bases in the middle. Looked up from germline, CDR1 is SGHKS and CDR2 is YYEKEE (reference sequence). CDR3 sequence: CASSLGDTFYEQYF. The CDR3 bases are TGTGCCAGCAGCTTGGGGGACACCTTCTACGAGCAGTACTTC.

The rearrangement joins TRBV4-1 to TRBJ2-7, with TRBD1 identical over 8 bases. The germline gives CDR1 MGHRA, CDR2 YSYEKL. This CDR3 comprises 12 residues. Trimming removed 6 bases from V and 7 bases from J; junction bases left unmatched: 5. CDR3 region: CASRAGGGEQYF. The DNA for the CDR3 is TGCGCCAGCAGAGCAGGGGGCGGAGAGCAGTACTTC.

This clone was seen only a few times. The chain employs TRBV7-9 and TRBJ2-1, with D unclear. Germline assignment: CDR1 SEHNR and CDR2 FQNEAQ (reference sequence). V lost 3 bases, J lost 5 bases, and 5 bases lay in between. The CDR3 loop spans 12 amino acids. CDR3 in DNA: TGTGCCAGCAGCTTTATTAACAATGAGCAGTTCTTC. Translated: CASSFINNEQFF. Full variable domain (outside the CDR3, taken from reference TRBV7-9 and TRBJ2-1): DTGVSQNPRHKITKRGQNVTFRCDPISEHNRLYWYRQTLGQGPEFLTYFQNEAQLEKSRLLSDRFSAERPKGSFSTLEIQRTEQGDSAMYLCASSFINNEQFFGPGTRLTVL.

The rearrangement joins TRBV19 to TRBJ2-7, with TRBD1 matching 7 bases. The CDR3 spans 12 residues. Trimming cost V 3 bases and J 7 bases; bases outside gene matches: 3. Per germline, CDR1 LNHDA and CDR2 SQIVND (reference sequence). The CDR3 is CASSMDRIEQYF. CDR3 in DNA: TGTGCCAGTAGTATGGACAGGATTGAGCAGTACTTC.

The chain uses TRBV7-6 and TRBJ2-3, with D possibly matching TRBD2 (6 bases). The CDR3 runs to 16 residues. Trimming took 4 bases from V and 2 from J, leaving 16 bases between them. The germline gives CDR1 SGHVS, CDR2 FNYEAQ. DNA of the CDR3: TGTGCCAGCAGCTCCTTACCCGGGGGTTACACAGATACGCAGTATTTT. Translation gives CASSSLPGGYTDTQYF.